This T cell receptor (beta chain) was retrieved from a study of metastatic and nonmetastatic thyroid tumors. Overall study: From malignant and benign thyroid patients, repertoires in blood and in tumor or nodule tissue were compared. Study findings and constraints: Benign nodules were reported to have significantly lower TCR beta diversity than malignant thyroid tumors, in blood and tumor.

By sample fraction, this clone is medium-sized (0.01 to 0.1%). The antigen remains unidentified. Nobody among the patients had been given any treatment before thyroid surgery. Original processing methods: Using the CDR3 differences seen across clinicopathological groups, the authors built a distant-metastasis classifier for papillary thyroid cancer, which was meant to discriminate distant-metastatic patients. Using MiXCR, TCRdb re-called clones from the PCR reads. Here the V and J calls rest on TCRdb's processing, not on the authors' analysis. The sample records about 7,100 clones, roughly 28% being singletons. The sample taken for sequencing was adjacent normal tissue. This TCR was sampled from a male donor with papillary thyroid cancer or a benign thyroid nodule (not recorded which). Some clones in this sample may be carry-over from other donors' samples.

Written as DNA, the CDR3 is TGTGCCAGCAGTTTCCGAGCGGGAGGGCCCACAGATACGCAGTATTTT. Encoded protein: CASSFRAGGPTDTQYF. The chain recombines TRBV12-3 or TRBV12-4 with TRBJ2-3; 10 nucleotides agree with TRBD2. The CDR3 has 16 residues. With V trimmed by 3 bases and J by 2 bases, 5 bases remained unmatched.